This note documents a single TCR beta chain sequence. Antigen: not known. Assay used: immunoSEQ multiplex PCR; TCRdb lists only in-frame clones, some missing. Of 300,000 to 400,000 clones detected, roughly 80% appear once; the ten largest clones hold 8.5% to 12%. This sample is part of a study of shared clonotypes between healthy human individuals. Study findings and constraints: Researchers sampled blood only, noting tissue repertoires likely differ.

This clonotype originated in a man aged 25-45 years in good health. Sequencing input: memory CD4+ T cells sorted from blood. Subset reported: CD45RA-negative fraction.

The CDR3 sequence is CASSQVWDPSTDTQYF. In nucleotides, the CDR3 is TGCGCCAGCAGCCAAGTTTGGGACCCAAGCACAGATACGCAGTATTTT. The J gene is TRBJ2-3, the V gene TRBV4-1; D assignment may be TRBD1 or TRBD2 (5 bases each). CDR1 and CDR2 (germline): MGHRA, YSYEKL. Between the trimmed V and J ends, which lost 1 base and 0 bases, there was a span of 11 bases. The CDR3 is 16 residues long.